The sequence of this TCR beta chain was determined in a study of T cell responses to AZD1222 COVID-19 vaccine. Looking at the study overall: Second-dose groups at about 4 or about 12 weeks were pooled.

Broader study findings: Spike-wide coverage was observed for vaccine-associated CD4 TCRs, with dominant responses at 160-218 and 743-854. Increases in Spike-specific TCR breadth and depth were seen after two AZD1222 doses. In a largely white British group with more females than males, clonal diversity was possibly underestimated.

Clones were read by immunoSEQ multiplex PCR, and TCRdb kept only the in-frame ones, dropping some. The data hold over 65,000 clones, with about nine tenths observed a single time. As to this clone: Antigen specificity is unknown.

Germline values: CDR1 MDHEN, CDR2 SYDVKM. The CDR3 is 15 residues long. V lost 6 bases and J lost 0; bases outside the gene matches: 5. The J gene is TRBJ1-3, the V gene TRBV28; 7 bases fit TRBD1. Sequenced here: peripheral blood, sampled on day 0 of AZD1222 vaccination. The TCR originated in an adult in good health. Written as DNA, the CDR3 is TGTGCCAGCAGCCCGGGACAGTTCTCTGGAAACACCATATATTTT. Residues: CASSPGQFSGNTIYF.